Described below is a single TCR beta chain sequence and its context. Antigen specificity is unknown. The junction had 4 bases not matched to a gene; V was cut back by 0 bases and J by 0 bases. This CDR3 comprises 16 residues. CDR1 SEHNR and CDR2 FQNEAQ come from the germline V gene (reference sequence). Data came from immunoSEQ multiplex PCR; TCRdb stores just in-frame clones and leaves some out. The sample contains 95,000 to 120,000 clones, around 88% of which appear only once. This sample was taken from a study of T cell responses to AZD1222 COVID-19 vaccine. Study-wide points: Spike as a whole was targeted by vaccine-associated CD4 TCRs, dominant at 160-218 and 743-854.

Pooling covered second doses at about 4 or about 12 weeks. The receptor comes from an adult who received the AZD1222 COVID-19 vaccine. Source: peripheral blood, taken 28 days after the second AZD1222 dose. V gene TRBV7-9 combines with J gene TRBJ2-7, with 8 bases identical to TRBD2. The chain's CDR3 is CASSLATSGSSYEQYF. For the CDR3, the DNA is TGTGCCAGCAGCTTAGCTACTAGCGGCAGCTCCTACGAGCAGTACTTC.